Below, 26 T cell receptor beta chains from the same sample are listed, as sequenced in a study of T cell responses to AZD1222 COVID-19 vaccine. The assay was immunoSEQ multiplex PCR, and TCRdb's table has in-frame clones only and misses some. The table includes under 200,000 clones, roughly 94% detected once. Specimen: peripheral blood, collected on day 0 of AZD1222 vaccination. The source is an adult in good health.

This clone was recorded only once. The chain joins TRBV5-4 to TRBJ2-1; 9 bases align to TRBD2. There are 16 residues in the CDR3. Trimming at V came to 0 bases and at J to 7 bases, leaving 8 bases not matched to a gene. The germline gives CDR1 SGHNT, CDR2 YYREEE (reference sequence). The CDR3 here is CASSLVAGGSINEQFF. CDR3 DNA sequence: TGTGCCAGCAGCTTGGTCGCGGGAGGGTCGATAAATGAGCAGTTCTTC. The full variable domain, in which reference TRBV5-4 and TRBJ2-1 provide the parts outside the CDR3, is ETGVTQSPTHLIKTRGQQVTLRCSSQSGHNTVSWYQQALGQGPQFIFQYYREEENGRGNFPPRFSGLQFPNYSSELNVNALELDDSALYLCASSLVAGGSINEQFFGPGTRLTVL.

V is TRBV4-1 and J is TRBJ2-1; D is unresolved. V was shortened by 1 base and J by 3 bases, with 13 bases between the two germline ends. The germline gives CDR1 MGHRA, CDR2 YSYEKL. This CDR3 has 16 residues. The CDR3, as DNA: TGCGCCAGCAGCCAAGGGGTCCAAAGCTTCTACAATGAGCAGTTCTTC. It yields the protein CASSQGVQSFYNEQFF.

CDR3 region: CASSLAGTGGDRQFF. DNA for the CDR3: TGCGCCAGCAGCTTGGCTGGGACAGGGGGCGATCGGCAGTTCTTC. This sequence joins TRBV5-1 and TRBJ2-1; TRBD1 aligns across 12 bases. The germline V gene encodes CDR1 SGHRS and CDR2 YFSETQ. This CDR3 comprises 15 residues. V shed 0 bases and J 12 bases; nucleotides not matched to a gene: 7.

V usage is TRBV4-1 and J usage is TRBJ1-4; the D gene is possibly TRBD1 (5 bases). Germline lookup yields CDR1 MGHRA and CDR2 YSYEKL. The CDR3 spans 14 residues. Trimming left V 2 bases short and J 8 bases short, with 12 bases between. CDR3 region: CASSQPGRGEKLFF. DNA of the CDR3: TGCGCCAGCAGCCAACCAGGGCGGGGAGAAAAACTGTTTTTT.

The chain carries TRBV27 and TRBJ1-1; D not resolved. This CDR3 comprises 15 residues. Germline CDR1 is MNHEY and CDR2 is SMNVEV (reference sequence). V was clipped by 5 bases and J by 4 bases, with 17 bases between them. The CDR3: CASSPRAVVSTEAFF. The CDR3 coding sequence is TGTGCCAGCAGTCCCCGGGCCGTTGTAAGCACTGAAGCTTTCTTT.

This chain uses TRBV27 with TRBJ1-2; no clear D. Germline lookup yields CDR1 MNHEY and CDR2 SMNVEV (reference sequence). This CDR3 comprises 13 residues. The V end lost 8 bases, the J end lost 6 bases, and 16 bases lay between the germline ends. The chain's CDR3 is CASGQAHRDGYTF. CDR3 coding DNA: TGTGCCAGCGGCCAGGCCCATAGGGATGGCTACACCTTC.

V is TRBV7-2 and J is TRBJ1-2; TRBD1 matches at 9 bases. J was trimmed by 4 bases and V by 6 bases; bases with no gene match: 6. This CDR3 is built from 14 residues. The germline CDR1 and CDR2 sequences are SGHTA and FQGNSA. DNA of the CDR3: TGTGCCAGCAGGCGGACAGGGGTCGCCTATGGCTACACCTTC. This translates into CASRRTGVAYGYTF.

The chain uses TRBV27 and TRBJ1-6; D gene ambiguous. The CDR3 has 14 residues. Looked up from germline, CDR1 is MNHEY and CDR2 is SMNVEV (reference sequence). The V and J ends lost 2 bases and 7 bases respectively, with 9 bases between them. The CDR3 is CASSLIGYNSPLHF. CDR3 nucleotides: TGTGCCAGCAGTTTAATAGGGTACAATTCACCCCTCCACTTT.

The V gene is TRBV5-4, the J gene TRBJ2-5, with TRBD2 matching 9 bases. CDR1 SGHNT and CDR2 YYREEE come from the germline V gene (reference sequence). The CDR3 is 15 residues long. With 4 bases clipped from V and 5 bases from J, the junction kept 9 bases outside the gene matches. The CDR3 DNA sequence: TGTGCCAGCAGCACAAAGCGGGAGGTTGAGGAGACCCAGTACTTC. It specifies CASSTKREVEETQYF.

This rearrangement joins TRBV27 to TRBJ1-5, with D uncertain. The CDR3 spans 15 residues. V dropped 6 bases and J dropped 2 bases, with 14 bases sitting between them. Germline V CDR1 and CDR2: MNHEY, SMNVEV (reference sequence). DNA of the CDR3: TGTGCCAGCAGACCCCCGGGCGGGGGCAATCAGCCCCAGCATTTT. This codes for CASRPPGGGNQPQHF.

The V call is TRBV7-9, the J call TRBJ1-2; 7 bases map to TRBD1. V lost 6 bases, J lost 4 bases, and 11 bases stayed unmatched. Looked up from germline, CDR1 is SEHNR and CDR2 is FQNEAQ (reference sequence). The CDR3 length is 15 residues. The CDR3 here is CASSSGRGLFYGYTF. As DNA, the CDR3 is TGTGCCAGCAGTTCCGGAAGGGGGCTTTTCTATGGCTACACCTTC.

The rearrangement joins TRBV7-2 to TRBJ2-7; D remains unclear. CDR3 length equals 15 residues. Germline CDR1 SGHTA, CDR2 FQGNSA. V lost 5 bases and J lost 4, with 18 bases in between. The CDR3 sequence is CASSPAATAKYEQYF. CDR3 sequence (DNA): TGTGCCAGCAGCCCCGCTGCAACTGCGAAATACGAGCAGTACTTC.

This clone was observed once. This chain joins TRBV6-5 and TRBJ2-3; TRBD1 agrees at 9 bases. CDR1 and CDR2 (germline): MNHEY, SVGAGI. This CDR3 comprises 15 residues. V dropped 4 bases and J dropped 6; count of bases not matched to a gene: 8. The CDR3 here is CASSSDRGSWDTQYF. The DNA for the CDR3 is TGTGCCAGCAGTTCCGACAGGGGGTCATGGGATACGCAGTATTTT.

This chain joins TRBV7-9 and TRBJ2-5; a weak D match, TRBD2 (5 bases). Germline CDR1 SEHNR, CDR2 FQNEAQ (reference sequence). Trimming pared 4 bases from V and 3 bases from J, leaving 12 bases between. This CDR3 is built from 14 residues. CDR3 sequence (DNA): TGTGCCAGCAGCTGGGCGGGCGTCAAAGAGACCCAGTACTTC. Translated, it gives CASSWAGVKETQYF.

The chain links TRBV11-2 to TRBJ2-7, with 13 bases fitting TRBD2. The V and J ends lost 8 bases and 5 bases, in that order; junction bases with no gene match: 9. Germline CDR1 reads SGHAT; CDR2 reads FQNNGV. The CDR3 contains 15 residues. The CDR3 DNA is TGTGCCAGCTACGATATCGGACTAGCGGGAGACGAGCAGTACTTC. Translating it yields CASYDIGLAGDEQYF.

This chain links TRBV5-5 with TRBJ2-6; 8 positions match TRBD2. Losses at the gene ends were 3 bases for V and 2 bases for J; bases not matched to a gene: 4. The germline CDR1 and CDR2 sequences are SGHKS and YYEKEE (reference sequence). CDR3 length: 16 amino acids. CDR3 amino acids: CASSYPGGAGANVLTF. In nucleotides, the CDR3 is TGTGCCAGCAGCTACCCCGGGGGGGCTGGGGCCAACGTCCTGACTTTC.

This chain links TRBV5-3 with TRBJ2-7; 9 bases line up with TRBD1. TRBV5-3 is an ORF for which the function is uncertain. Losses at the gene ends were 4 bases for V and 6 bases for J; bases not matched to a gene: 14. The CDR3 covers 16 residues. The CDR3 DNA is TGTGCCAGAAGCGTTGAAACAGGGGGCCCGCCCTGCGAGCAGTACTTC. Protein sequence: CARSVETGGPPCEQYF.

The rearrangement joins TRBV27 to TRBJ2-4; D gene unclear. CDR1 and CDR2 (germline): MNHEY, SMNVEV (reference sequence). V lost 1 base and J 9 bases, leaving 13 bases between the germline ends. CDR3 length equals 14 residues. CDR3 nucleotide sequence: TGTGCCAGCAGTTTATTTTCCAACAGCGCCATTCAGTACTTC. Its translation is CASSLFSNSAIQYF.

This chain uses TRBV5-5 with TRBJ2-7, with D perhaps matching TRBD2 (6 bases). V shed 7 bases and J shed 4 bases, with 12 bases lying between them. Germline CDR1 reads SGHKS; CDR2 reads YYEKEE (reference sequence). The CDR3 is made up of 12 amino acids. CDR3 loop: CASSREKYEQYF. CDR3 coding DNA: TGTGCCAGCTCTCGGGAGAAGTACGAGCAGTACTTC.

The chain couples TRBV9 to TRBJ2-1; a possible D gene is TRBD2 (6 bases). This CDR3 comprises 15 residues. The V end was cut by 4 bases, the J end by 2 bases, with 13 bases between. The germline CDR1 and CDR2 sequences are SGDLS and YYNGEE. CDR3 loop: CASSITGTPYNEQFF. The CDR3 DNA follows: TGTGCCAGCAGCATTACCGGGACTCCCTACAATGAGCAGTTCTTC.

The V call is TRBV3-1 (or the pseudogene TRBV3-2), the J call TRBJ2-5; D is uncertain. Trimming stripped 4 bases from V and 6 bases from J, with 6 bases between. Looked up from germline, CDR1 is LGHDT and CDR2 is YNNKEL (reference sequence). The CDR3 has 11 amino acids. The CDR3 region is CASSPDQTQYF. Here the CDR3 DNA reads TGTGCCAGCAGCCCAGATCAGACCCAGTACTTC.

The chain couples TRBV6-4 to TRBJ2-3; 12 bases align to TRBD2. Germline V gene sequence: CDR1 MRHNA, CDR2 SNTAGT. V lost 6 bases and J lost 1; bases outside the gene matches: 5. This CDR3 has 16 residues. CDR3 residues: CASSRLAGEGTDTQYF. CDR3 in DNA: TGTGCCAGCAGCCGACTAGCGGGAGAAGGCACAGATACGCAGTATTTT.

This clone was seen only once. This chain uses TRBV10-1 with TRBJ1-1; possibly TRBD1 for D (6 bases). The CDR3 loop spans 14 amino acids. The ends were cut back, 3 bases at V and 1 base at J, with 9 bases in the middle. Germline CDR1 and CDR2: WNHNN and SYGVQD (reference sequence). CDR3 sequence reads: CASSDGGSNTEAFF. The CDR3 nucleotides are TGCGCCAGCAGTGACGGGGGCTCGAACACTGAAGCTTTCTTT.

The V gene is TRBV30, the J gene TRBJ1-4; D is unclear. The CDR3 is 12 residues long. V was pared by 0 bases and J by 12 bases, with 11 bases between. Germline CDR1 and CDR2: GTSNPN and SVGIG (reference sequence). The CDR3 nucleotides are TGTGCCTGGAGTGTACAAGGGAATCAACTGTTTTTT. This sequence encodes CAWSVQGNQLFF. The variable domain in full, completed from reference TRBV30 and TRBJ1-4, reads SQTIHQWPATLVQPVGSPLSLECTVEGTSNPNLYWYRQAAGRGLQLLFYSVGIGQISSEVPQNLSASRPQDRQFILSSKKLLLSDSGFYLCAWSVQGNQLFFGSGTQLSVL.

The gene calls are TRBV7-8 and TRBJ2-7, with D possibly being TRBD2 (5 bases). The germline gives CDR1 SGHVS, CDR2 FQNEAQ. The ends were cut back, 6 bases at V and 2 bases at J, with 14 bases in the middle. This CDR3 has 14 residues. The CDR3 DNA sequence: TGTGCCAGCAGGTCCGGAGGCTCTGCCTACGAGCAGTACTTC. Translated, it gives CASRSGGSAYEQYF.

This chain links TRBV3-1 (or the pseudogene TRBV3-2) with TRBJ1-6; D is unresolved. Trimming took off 4 bases at V and 7 bases at J, with 14 bases between the two ends. CDR1 and CDR2 (germline): LGHDT, YNNKEL (reference sequence). The CDR3 consists of 15 residues. DNA of the CDR3: TGTGCCAGCAGCCCAGGCGGCACCCCGAATTCACCCCTCCACTTT. Protein: CASSPGGTPNSPLHF.